These 5 T cell receptor beta chains were all obtained from the same sample, sequenced in a study of blood T cell repertoires in COVID-19. Produced via immunoSEQ multiplex PCR; TCRdb's table is partial and in-frame only. Found here are about 34,000 clones, 80% of them singletons; the top ten hold approximately 14%. The source material was peripheral blood. Source of these receptors: an older woman with acute or convalescent COVID-19.

The chain employs TRBV27 and TRBJ2-5; weak D call: TRBD1 (7 bases). Germline V gene sequence: CDR1 MNHEY, CDR2 SMNVEV (reference sequence). The CDR3 runs 15 residues. Trimming removed 3 bases from V and 4 bases from J, with 15 bases in between. The CDR3 DNA sequence: TGTGCCAGCAGTTTGTGGGGGGACAGCGGAGAGACCCAGTACTTC. Residues: CASSLWGDSGETQYF.

V and J are TRBV19 and TRBJ1-4; D uncertain. The CDR3 runs to 14 residues. V was pared by 4 bases and J by 3 bases, with 9 bases between. Germline V gives CDR1 LNHDA, CDR2 SQIVND (reference sequence). The CDR3 loop is CASSTRRANEKLFF. The DNA of the CDR3 is TGTGCCAGTAGTACCCGCCGGGCTAATGAAAAACTGTTTTTT. Supplemented by reference TRBV19 and TRBJ1-4, the full variable domain reads DGGITQSPKYLFRKEGQNVTLSCEQNLNHDAMYWYRQDPGQGLRLIYYSQIVNDFQKGDIAEGYSVSREKKESFPLTVTSAQKNPTAFYLCASSTRRANEKLFFGSGTQLSVL.

This chain joins TRBV9 and TRBJ2-3; no reliable D call. Trimming stripped 0 bases from V and 1 base from J, with 6 bases between. The germline gives CDR1 SGDLS, CDR2 YYNGEE. The CDR3 is 14 amino acids. The CDR3, as DNA: TGTGCCAGCAGCGTAGAACAAGGCACAGATACGCAGTATTTT. Encoded protein: CASSVEQGTDTQYF.

The chain couples TRBV5-1 to TRBJ1-1, with 10 bases lining up with TRBD1. CDR1 SGHRS and CDR2 YFSETQ come from the germline V gene. This CDR3 comprises 18 residues. After removal of 3 bases from V and 3 bases from J, the junction contained 14 bases not matched to a gene. CDR3 residues: CASSSSPGQGWMDTEAFF. For the CDR3, the DNA is TGCGCCAGCAGCTCGAGTCCGGGACAGGGGTGGATGGACACTGAAGCTTTCTTT.

The chain recombines TRBV2 with TRBJ1-4; 8 bases are a match to TRBD1. Trimming removed 6 bases from V and 4 bases from J; junction bases left unmatched: 7. Germline-derived CDR1 and CDR2 are SNHLY and FYNNEI. The CDR3 is 15 residues long. The CDR3 sequence: CASSRQGWDNEKLFF. DNA of the CDR3: TGTGCCAGCAGCCGACAGGGGTGGGATAATGAAAAACTGTTTTTT.